The present T cell receptor beta chain was sequenced within a study of shared clonotypes between healthy human individuals. Study-wide context: The donor pool was made up of two women and a few men aged 18 to 49. Findings of the study overall: Several donors showed sharing of about 4.6% of naive CD4 clonotypes.

The V segment lost 1 base and the J segment 4 bases; nucleotides outside the gene matches: 0. CDR1 is MDHEN and CDR2 is SYDVKM in the germline V gene. CDR3 length: 13 residues. A word on this clone: Its specificity is unknown. Other DNA sequences in this specimen translate into the identical CDR3.

Only in-frame clones appear in the TCRdb table, and some are missing; sequencing was by immunoSEQ multiplex PCR. In the table there are roughly 1,000,000 clones, 75% to 85% of which are singletons. The sequence was collected from a man aged 18-30 years in good health. Some clones in this sample may be carry-over from other donors' samples. Sequenced input: memory CD4+ T cells from PBMCs. Subset here: CD45RA-negative fraction. This chain uses TRBV28 with TRBJ1-2; TRBD1 agrees at 7 bases. CDR3 in amino acids: CASSLYRGYGYTF. The CDR3 DNA reads as TGTGCCAGCAGTTTATACAGGGGCTATGGCTACACCTTC.